The rows below give T cell receptor beta chains drawn from one sample of a study of shared clonotypes between healthy human individuals. The repertoire was sequenced with immunoSEQ multiplex PCR; TCRdb's copy has only in-frame clones and lacks some. This sample has some 2,100,000 clones, with 90% to 95% found just once. The source material was naive CD8+ T cells from PBMCs. The receptors shown here come from a young man in good health. Some clones in this sample may be carry-over from other donors' samples. The CDR3 runs from the conserved cysteine through the conserved F or W. A D gene is named only where the DNA matches it firmly. Clone size is given for some rows only: seen once, a few or many times, or a class if the clone is expanded.

J,size,V,D,CDR3,DNA
TRBJ2-2,.,TRBV19,.,CDLGVAENTGELFF,TGTGACCTGGGAGTGGCAGAGAACACCGGGGAGCTGTTTTTT
TRBJ2-5,once,TRBV2,.,CASSEGQGFQETQYF,TGTGCCAGCAGTGAGGGACAAGGGTTCCAAGAGACCCAGTACTTC
TRBJ1-1,.,TRBV27,.,CASSPGVTPMNTEAFF,TGTGCCAGCAGTCCCGGCGTGACCCCCATGAACACTGAAGCTTTCTTT
TRBJ2-7,once,TRBV7-6,TRBD2,CASSLEAGGLFYEQYF,TGTGCCAGCAGCTTAGAGGCGGGAGGCCTTTTCTACGAGCAGTACTTC
TRBJ2-1,.,TRBV7-9,TRBD1,CASSPTGGNYNEQFF,TGTGCCAGCAGCCCAACAGGGGGCAACTACAATGAGCAGTTCTTC
TRBJ2-7,.,TRBV2,.,CASTFASTVQRSYEQYF,TGTGCCAGCACCTTCGCCTCGACAGTCCAGAGGTCCTACGAGCAGTACTTC
TRBJ2-7,.,TRBV27,TRBD1,CASSLSSGDRVFEQYF,TGTGCCAGCAGTTTATCGTCCGGTGACAGGGTCTTCGAGCAGTACTTC
TRBJ2-1,once,TRBV9,.,CASSVGISYNEQFF,TGTGCCAGCAGCGTTGGAATCTCCTACAATGAGCAGTTCTTC
TRBJ1-1,.,TRBV11-2,.,CASSLGGLTEAFF,TGTGCCAGCAGCTTAGGGGGTCTGACTGAAGCTTTCTTT
TRBJ2-1,.,TRBV9,TRBD2,CASSVLAGGPGNEQFF,TGTGCCAGCAGCGTTTTAGCGGGAGGGCCTGGGAATGAGCAGTTCTTC
TRBJ2-3,.,TRBV27,TRBD1,CASSDRQGETDTQYF,TGTGCCAGCAGTGACAGACAGGGAGAGACAGATACGCAGTATTTT
TRBJ2-5,.,TRBV27,TRBD1,CASSSDRGFQETQYF,TGTGCCAGCAGTTCTGACAGGGGTTTCCAAGAGACCCAGTACTTC
TRBJ2-1,.,TRBV6-5,.,CASSYGPGWDEQFF,TGTGCCAGCAGTTACGGCCCGGGTTGGGATGAGCAGTTCTTC
TRBJ2-1,.,TRBV27,.,CASSFRFSYNEQFF,TGTGCCAGCAGTTTTCGTTTTTCCTACAATGAGCAGTTCTTC
TRBJ2-3,once,TRBV2,.,CASSERAVRGPDTQYF,TGTGCCAGCAGTGAAAGAGCGGTGAGGGGTCCAGATACGCAGTATTTT
TRBJ2-3,.,TRBV28,TRBD2,CASSFGLAGLSTDTQYF,TGTGCCAGCAGTTTCGGACTAGCGGGGCTCAGCACAGATACGCAGTATTTT
TRBJ1-5,.,TRBV27,TRBD1,CASSNNPTDRRQPQHF,TGTGCCAGCAGTAACAACCCGACGGACAGGAGACAGCCCCAGCATTTT
TRBJ1-1,.,TRBV7-9,.,CASSTRDLGTEAFF,TGTGCCAGCAGCACCCGGGACCTAGGGACTGAAGCTTTCTTT
TRBJ2-7,.,TRBV20-1,.,CSAWTDYEQYF,TGCAGTGCATGGACAGACTACGAGCAGTACTTC
TRBJ2-4,.,TRBV18,.,CASSPPGRANIQYF,TGTGCCAGCTCACCCCCGGGAAGGGCAAACATTCAGTACTTC
TRBJ1-4,.,TRBV7-2,.,CASSFLWEKLFF,TGTGCCAGCAGCTTTCTGTGGGAAAAACTGTTTTTT
TRBJ2-7,.,TRBV19,.,CASSIRPGPIYEQYF,TGTGCCAGTAGTATAAGACCCGGACCGATCTACGAGCAGTACTTC
TRBJ2-3,.,TRBV15,.,CATSRNVGTDTQYF,TGTGCCACCAGCAGGAACGTAGGCACAGATACGCAGTATTTT
TRBJ2-7,.,TRBV19,.,CASSIDPGNEQYF,TGTGCCAGTAGTATAGATCCGGGGAACGAGCAGTACTTC
TRBJ1-1,few,TRBV30,.,CAWSEFRGPEAFF,TGTGCCTGGAGTGAGTTCCGTGGGCCTGAAGCTTTCTTT
TRBJ2-7,few,TRBV27,.,CASSFSGSYEQYF,TGTGCCAGCAGTTTTAGCGGCTCCTACGAGCAGTACTTC
TRBJ2-7,.,TRBV4-1,.,CASSQDRGRPGEQYF,TGCGCCAGCAGCCAAGATCGCGGACGGCCGGGCGAGCAGTACTTC
TRBJ1-1,.,TRBV28,.,CASRGNTEAFF,TGTGCCAGTAGGGGGAACACTGAAGCTTTCTTT
TRBJ1-2,.,TRBV7-9,.,CASSLVVGRGLYGYTF,TGTGCCAGCAGCTTAGTTGTGGGCAGGGGACTCTATGGCTACACCTTC
TRBJ1-3,.,TRBV9,.,CASSVGSGSSGNTIYF,TGTGCCAGCAGCGTGGGGTCAGGGTCCTCTGGAAACACCATATATTTT
TRBJ1-1,.,TRBV5-6,.,CASSPREGTEAFF,TGTGCCAGCAGCCCTAGAGAGGGGACTGAAGCTTTCTTT
TRBJ2-7,.,TRBV6-1,TRBD1,CASSDWDRGLGEQYF,TGTGCCAGCAGTGACTGGGACAGGGGGCTCGGGGAGCAGTACTTC
TRBJ1-1,.,TRBV13,TRBD1,CASSHGTGSNTEAFF,TGTGCCAGCAGCCACGGGACAGGGTCAAACACTGAAGCTTTCTTT
TRBJ1-1,.,TRBV19,TRBD1,CASSFRGAEAFF,TGTGCCAGTAGTTTCAGGGGGGCTGAAGCTTTCTTT
TRBJ2-5,once,TRBV29-1,.,CSVEVEGTQYF,TGCAGCGTTGAGGTTGAGGGGACCCAGTACTTC
TRBJ2-7,.,TRBV30,.,CAWSETAGRSYEQYF,TGTGCCTGGAGTGAAACCGCCGGCCGCTCCTACGAGCAGTACTTC
TRBJ1-3,.,TRBV21-1,.,CASSTRPTGGDTIYF,TGTGCCAGCAGCACCCGCCCGACAGGGGGGGACACCATATATTTT
TRBJ1-3,.,TRBV19,.,CASSMDETSIRSGNTIYF,TGTGCCAGTAGTATGGATGAGACATCGATTCGCTCTGGAAACACCATATATTTT
TRBJ2-7,.,TRBV16,.,CASSQLGGSYEQYF,TGTGCCAGCAGCCAATTGGGCGGCTCCTACGAGCAGTACTTC
TRBJ2-3,once,TRBV12-5,.,CAPITPRARGPDTQYF,TGTGCTCCAATCACCCCTCGGGCCAGGGGCCCAGATACGCAGTATTTT
TRBJ2-2,.,TRBV30,.,CAWSVPRGGNTGELFF,TGTGCCTGGAGTGTACCGCGGGGAGGGAACACCGGGGAGCTGTTTTTT
TRBJ2-1,.,TRBV13,.,CASSLREDEQFF,TGTGCCAGCAGCTTAAGGGAGGATGAGCAGTTCTTC
TRBJ2-3,.,TRBV27,.,CASSLSAATPNTQYF,TGTGCCAGCAGTCTAAGCGCCGCGACTCCCAATACGCAGTATTTT
TRBJ2-5,.,TRBV18,.,CASSRKITTDRRETQYF,TGTGCCAGCTCACGCAAGATAACTACTGATAGGAGAGAGACCCAGTACTTC
TRBJ2-2,.,TRBV9,TRBD2,CASSAEGLAGEWYAGELFF,TGTGCCAGCAGCGCTGAGGGACTAGCGGGAGAGTGGTACGCCGGGGAGCTGTTTTTT
TRBJ2-1,.,TRBV7-3,.,CASSLRGGVDEQFF,TGTGCCAGCAGCTTAAGGGGTGGGGTCGATGAGCAGTTCTTC